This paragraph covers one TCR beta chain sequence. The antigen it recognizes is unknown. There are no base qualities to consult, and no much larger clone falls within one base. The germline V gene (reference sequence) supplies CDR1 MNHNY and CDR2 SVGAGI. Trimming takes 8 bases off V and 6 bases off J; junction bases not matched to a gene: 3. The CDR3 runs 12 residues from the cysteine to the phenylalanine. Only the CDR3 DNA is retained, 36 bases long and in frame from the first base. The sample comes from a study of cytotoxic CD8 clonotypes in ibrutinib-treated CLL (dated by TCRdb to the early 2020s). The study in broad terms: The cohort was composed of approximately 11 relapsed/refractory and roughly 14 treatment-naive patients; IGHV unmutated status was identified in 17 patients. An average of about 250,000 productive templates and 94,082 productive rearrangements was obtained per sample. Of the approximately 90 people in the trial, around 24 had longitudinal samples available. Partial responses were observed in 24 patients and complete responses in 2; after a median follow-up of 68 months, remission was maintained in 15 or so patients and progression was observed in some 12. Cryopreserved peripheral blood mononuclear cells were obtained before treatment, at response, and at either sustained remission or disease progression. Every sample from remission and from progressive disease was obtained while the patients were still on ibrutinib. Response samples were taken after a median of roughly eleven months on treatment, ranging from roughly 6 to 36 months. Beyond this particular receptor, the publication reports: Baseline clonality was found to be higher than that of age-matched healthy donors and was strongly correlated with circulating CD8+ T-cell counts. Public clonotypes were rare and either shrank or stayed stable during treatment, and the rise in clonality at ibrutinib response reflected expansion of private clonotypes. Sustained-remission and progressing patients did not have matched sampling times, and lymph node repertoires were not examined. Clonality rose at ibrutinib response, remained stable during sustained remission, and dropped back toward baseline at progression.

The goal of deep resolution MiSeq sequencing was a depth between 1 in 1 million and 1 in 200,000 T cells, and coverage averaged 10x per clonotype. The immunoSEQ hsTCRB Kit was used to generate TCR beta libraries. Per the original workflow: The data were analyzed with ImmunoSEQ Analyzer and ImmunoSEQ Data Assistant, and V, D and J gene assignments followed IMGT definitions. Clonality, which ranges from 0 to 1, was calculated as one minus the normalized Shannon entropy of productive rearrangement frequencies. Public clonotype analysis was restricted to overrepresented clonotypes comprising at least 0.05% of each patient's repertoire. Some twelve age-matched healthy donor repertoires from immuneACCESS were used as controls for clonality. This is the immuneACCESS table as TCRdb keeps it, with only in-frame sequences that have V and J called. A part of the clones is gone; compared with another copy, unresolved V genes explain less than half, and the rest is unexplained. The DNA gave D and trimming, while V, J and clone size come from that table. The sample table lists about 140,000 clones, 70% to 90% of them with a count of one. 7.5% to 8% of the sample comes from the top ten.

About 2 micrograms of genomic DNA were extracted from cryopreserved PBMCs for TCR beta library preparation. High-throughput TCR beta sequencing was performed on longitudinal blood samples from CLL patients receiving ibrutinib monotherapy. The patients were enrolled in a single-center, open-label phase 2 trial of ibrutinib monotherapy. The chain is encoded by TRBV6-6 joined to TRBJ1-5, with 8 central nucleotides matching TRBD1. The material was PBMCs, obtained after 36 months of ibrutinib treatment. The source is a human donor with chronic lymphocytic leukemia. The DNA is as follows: TGTGCCAGCCGACAGGGGTCTCAGCCCCAGCATTTT. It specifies CASRQGSQPQHF.